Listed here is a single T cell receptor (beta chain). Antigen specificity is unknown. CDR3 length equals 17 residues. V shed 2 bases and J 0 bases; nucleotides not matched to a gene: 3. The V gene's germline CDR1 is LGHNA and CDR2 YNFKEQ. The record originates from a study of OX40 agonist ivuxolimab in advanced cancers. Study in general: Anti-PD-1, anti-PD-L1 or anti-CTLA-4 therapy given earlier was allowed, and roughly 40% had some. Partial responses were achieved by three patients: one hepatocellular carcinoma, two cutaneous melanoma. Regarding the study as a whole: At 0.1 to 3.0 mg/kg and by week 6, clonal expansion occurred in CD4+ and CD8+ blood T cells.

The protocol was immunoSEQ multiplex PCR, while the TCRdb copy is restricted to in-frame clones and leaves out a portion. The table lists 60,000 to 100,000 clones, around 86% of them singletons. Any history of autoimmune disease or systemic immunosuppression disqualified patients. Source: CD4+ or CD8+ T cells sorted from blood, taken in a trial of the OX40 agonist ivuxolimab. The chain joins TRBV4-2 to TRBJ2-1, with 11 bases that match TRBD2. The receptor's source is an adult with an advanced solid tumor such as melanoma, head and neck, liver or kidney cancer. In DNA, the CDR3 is TGTGCCAGCAGCCAAATAGCGGGAGGGAGCTCCTACAATGAGCAGTTCTTC. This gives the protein CASSQIAGGSSYNEQFF.